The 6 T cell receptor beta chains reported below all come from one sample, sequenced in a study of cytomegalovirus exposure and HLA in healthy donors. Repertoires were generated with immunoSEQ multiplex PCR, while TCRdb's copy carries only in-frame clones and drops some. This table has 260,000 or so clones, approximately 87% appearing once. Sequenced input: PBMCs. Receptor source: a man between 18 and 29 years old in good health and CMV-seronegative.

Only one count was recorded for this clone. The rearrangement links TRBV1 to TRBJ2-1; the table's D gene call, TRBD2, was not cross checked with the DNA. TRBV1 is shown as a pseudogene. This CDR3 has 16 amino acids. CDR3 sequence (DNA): TGCACCAGCAGCCAAGTAGCCCTAGCGGGAGTAAATGAGCAGTTCTTC. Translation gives CTSSQVALAGVNEQFF.

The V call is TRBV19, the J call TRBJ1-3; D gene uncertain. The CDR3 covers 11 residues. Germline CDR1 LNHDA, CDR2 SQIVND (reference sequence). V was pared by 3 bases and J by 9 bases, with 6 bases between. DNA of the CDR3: TGTGCCAGTAGTATGGGCCGCACCATATATTTT. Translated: CASSMGRTIYF.

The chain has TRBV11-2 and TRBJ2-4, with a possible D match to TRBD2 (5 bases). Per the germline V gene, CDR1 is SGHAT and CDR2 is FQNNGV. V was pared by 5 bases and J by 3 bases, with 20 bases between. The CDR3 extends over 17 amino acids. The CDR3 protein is CASSPPAGPVGKNIQYF. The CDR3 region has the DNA TGTGCCAGCAGCCCCCCGGCGGGCCCGGTAGGCAAAAACATTCAGTACTTC.

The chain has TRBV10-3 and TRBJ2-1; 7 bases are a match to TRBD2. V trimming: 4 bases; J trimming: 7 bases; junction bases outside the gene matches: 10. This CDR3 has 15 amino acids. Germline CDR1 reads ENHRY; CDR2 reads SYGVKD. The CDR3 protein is CAISVMAGARNEQFF. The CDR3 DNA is TGTGCCATCAGTGTCATGGCGGGAGCGCGGAATGAGCAGTTCTTC.

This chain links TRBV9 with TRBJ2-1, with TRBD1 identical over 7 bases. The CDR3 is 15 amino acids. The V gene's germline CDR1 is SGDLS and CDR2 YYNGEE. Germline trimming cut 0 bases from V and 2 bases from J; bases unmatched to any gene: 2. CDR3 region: CASSVAGTAYNEQFF. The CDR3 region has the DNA TGTGCCAGCAGCGTAGCAGGGACAGCCTACAATGAGCAGTTCTTC.

CDR3 sequence (DNA): TGTGCCAGCAGTCCCCATAGGCTTAGCGGGGGGTCCTACAATGAGCAGTTCTTC. Amino acid sequence: CASSPHRLSGGSYNEQFF. This chain uses TRBV28 with TRBJ2-1; 10 bases agree with TRBD2. Losses at the gene ends were 5 bases for V and 1 base for J; bases not matched to a gene: 11. The CDR3 extends over 18 amino acids. The germline V gene encodes CDR1 MDHEN and CDR2 SYDVKM.